Listed below are T cell receptor beta chains from one sample, sequenced in a study of T cell changes during pregnancy in multiple sclerosis. Clones were sequenced by immunoSEQ multiplex PCR, and TCRdb holds only the in-frame ones, with some missing. The table lists some 70,000 clones, roughly 91% of them singletons. This specimen consisted of CD4+ T cells from peripheral blood mononuclear cells, obtained in the third trimester of pregnancy. The receptors stem from a female donor in good health, enrolled as a control in a pregnancy study. CDR3s include the opening cysteine and the closing phenylalanine or tryptophan. The D gene is left open where the match is weak. The size entry is marked missing in some rows and otherwise reads once, few, many or a size class.

clone_size: -
j_call: TRBJ2-3
d_call: TRBD2
v_call: TRBV13
cdr3_nt: TGTGCCAGCACCCCTCGGACTAGCGGGGGGGCCGGGGCAGATACGCAGTATTTT
cdr3_aa: CASTPRTSGGAGADTQYF

clone_size: -
j_call: TRBJ2-3
d_call: -
v_call: TRBV7-2
cdr3_nt: TGTGCCAGCAGCTTAGCGGGGGGAGGTACGCAGTATTTT
cdr3_aa: CASSLAGGGTQYF

clone_size: -
j_call: TRBJ2-2
d_call: -
v_call: TRBV30
cdr3_nt: TGTGCCTGGAGTGTGAGGGCATACGGAACCGGGGAGCTGTTTTTT
cdr3_aa: CAWSVRAYGTGELFF

clone_size: -
j_call: TRBJ1-5
d_call: -
v_call: TRBV15
cdr3_nt: TGTGCCACCAGCAGAGGTGACTCTATTGGGAGCAATCAGCCCCAGCATTTT
cdr3_aa: CATSRGDSIGSNQPQHF

clone_size: once
j_call: TRBJ2-5
d_call: -
v_call: TRBV5-6
cdr3_nt: TGTGCCAGCAGCCCTGTGGAGGGACGGATCTCAGAGACCCAGTACTTC
cdr3_aa: CASSPVEGRISETQYF

clone_size: -
j_call: TRBJ2-3
d_call: -
v_call: TRBV7-2
cdr3_nt: TGTGCCAGCAGCTTAGGACTAGGGGCAGATACGCAGTATTTT
cdr3_aa: CASSLGLGADTQYF

clone_size: few
j_call: TRBJ1-6
d_call: -
v_call: TRBV9
cdr3_nt: TGTGCCAGCAGCGCCTTCCAGTCAGGCAACGATTCACCCCTCCACTTT
cdr3_aa: CASSAFQSGNDSPLHF

clone_size: -
j_call: TRBJ2-7
d_call: TRBD2
v_call: TRBV18
cdr3_nt: TGTGCCAGCTCACCTGCGGGGCCTAGCGGGGGCCCCTACGAGCAGTACTTC
cdr3_aa: CASSPAGPSGGPYEQYF

clone_size: -
j_call: TRBJ1-1
d_call: -
v_call: TRBV30
cdr3_nt: TGTGCCTGGAGGAGGGACTTGAACACTGAAGCTTTCTTT
cdr3_aa: CAWRRDLNTEAFF

clone_size: -
j_call: TRBJ2-2
d_call: -
v_call: TRBV19
cdr3_nt: TGTGCCAGTAGTCCTACCGGGGTCTCCGGGGAGCTGTTTTTT
cdr3_aa: CASSPTGVSGELFF

clone_size: -
j_call: TRBJ1-1
d_call: TRBD1
v_call: TRBV4-2
cdr3_nt: TGTGCCAGCAGCCTGAAAGCCCGGGACAGGGAAGCTTTCTTT
cdr3_aa: CASSLKARDREAFF

clone_size: few
j_call: TRBJ1-2
d_call: -
v_call: TRBV30
cdr3_nt: TGTGCCTGGAGCGTTCGGGTCTGGGGCTACACCTTC
cdr3_aa: CAWSVRVWGYTF

clone_size: -
j_call: TRBJ1-2
d_call: -
v_call: TRBV7-9
cdr3_nt: TGTGCCAGCAGCTTAAACTCTAACTATGGCTACACCTTC
cdr3_aa: CASSLNSNYGYTF

clone_size: -
j_call: TRBJ1-2
d_call: TRBD1
v_call: TRBV15
cdr3_nt: TGTGCCACCAGCGGACCAGGGGGCAGGGGTGGCTACACCTTC
cdr3_aa: CATSGPGGRGGYTF

clone_size: -
j_call: TRBJ1-1
d_call: TRBD1
v_call: TRBV19
cdr3_nt: TGTGCCAGTAGTATAGGTACAGGGGGGTTGAACACTGAAGCTTTCTTT
cdr3_aa: CASSIGTGGLNTEAFF

clone_size: -
j_call: TRBJ1-4
d_call: -
v_call: TRBV6-5
cdr3_nt: TGTGCCAGCAGTTACGACAGGATCCTCGAAAAACTGTTTTTT
cdr3_aa: CASSYDRILEKLFF

clone_size: -
j_call: TRBJ1-1
d_call: -
v_call: TRBV1
cdr3_nt: TGCACCAGCAGCCAAGATAGGCGGGACAGCTTCATGAACACTGAAGCTTTCTTT
cdr3_aa: CTSSQDRRDSFMNTEAFF

clone_size: -
j_call: TRBJ2-7
d_call: -
v_call: TRBV7-2
cdr3_nt: TGTGCCAGCAGCTTATACACCTCCTACGAGCAGTACTTC
cdr3_aa: CASSLYTSYEQYF

clone_size: -
j_call: TRBJ1-5
d_call: -
v_call: TRBV19
cdr3_nt: TGTGCCAGTAGTGTCGGAGGGGCGGTACTCAATCAGCCCCAGCATTTT
cdr3_aa: CASSVGGAVLNQPQHF

clone_size: -
j_call: TRBJ2-1
d_call: -
v_call: TRBV4-1
cdr3_nt: TGCGCCAGCAGCCAAGATTCCAAATCATACTTAGGGGCCTACAATGAGCAGTTCTTC
cdr3_aa: CASSQDSKSYLGAYNEQFF

clone_size: once
j_call: TRBJ1-2
d_call: TRBD1
v_call: TRBV7-2
cdr3_nt: TGTGCCAGCAGCCACACAACACAGGGGCGAGAGTATGGCTACACCTTC
cdr3_aa: CASSHTTQGREYGYTF

clone_size: -
j_call: TRBJ2-3
d_call: TRBD2
v_call: TRBV6-1
cdr3_nt: TGTGCCAGCGGGACTAGCGCTAGCACAGATACGCAGTATTTT
cdr3_aa: CASGTSASTDTQYF

clone_size: -
j_call: TRBJ1-2
d_call: TRBD1
v_call: TRBV18
cdr3_nt: TGTGCCAGCTCACCGACTATTACAGGGGGCAATGGCTACACCTTC
cdr3_aa: CASSPTITGGNGYTF

clone_size: few
j_call: TRBJ1-1
d_call: -
v_call: TRBV30
cdr3_nt: TGTGCCTGGACAAGACAGAAGAACACTGAAGCTTTCTTT
cdr3_aa: CAWTRQKNTEAFF